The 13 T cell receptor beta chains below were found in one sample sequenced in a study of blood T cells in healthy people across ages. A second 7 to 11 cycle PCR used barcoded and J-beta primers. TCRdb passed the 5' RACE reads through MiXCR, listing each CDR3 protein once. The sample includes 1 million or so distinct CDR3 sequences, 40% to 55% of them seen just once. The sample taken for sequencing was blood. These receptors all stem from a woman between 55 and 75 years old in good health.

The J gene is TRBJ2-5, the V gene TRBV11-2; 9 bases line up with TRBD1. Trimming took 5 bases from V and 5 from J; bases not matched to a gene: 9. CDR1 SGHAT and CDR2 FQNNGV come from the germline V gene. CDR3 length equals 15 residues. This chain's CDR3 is CASSLLQGAVETQYF. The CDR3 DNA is TGTGCCAGCAGCCTTTTACAGGGGGCTGTTGAGACCCAGTACTTC.

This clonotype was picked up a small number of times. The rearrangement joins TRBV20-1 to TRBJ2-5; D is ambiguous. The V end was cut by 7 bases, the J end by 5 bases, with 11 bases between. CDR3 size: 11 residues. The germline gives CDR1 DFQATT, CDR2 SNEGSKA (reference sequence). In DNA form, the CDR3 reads TGCAGTGGTTACTCTTCGGAGACCCAGTACTTC. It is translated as CSGYSSETQYF.

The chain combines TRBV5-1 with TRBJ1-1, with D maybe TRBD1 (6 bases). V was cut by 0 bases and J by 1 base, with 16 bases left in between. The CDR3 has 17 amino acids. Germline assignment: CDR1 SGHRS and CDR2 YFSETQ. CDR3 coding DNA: TGCGCCAGCAGCTTGGGGAGGGGGGCGAGATCGAACACTGAAGCTTTCTTT. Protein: CASSLGRGARSNTEAFF.

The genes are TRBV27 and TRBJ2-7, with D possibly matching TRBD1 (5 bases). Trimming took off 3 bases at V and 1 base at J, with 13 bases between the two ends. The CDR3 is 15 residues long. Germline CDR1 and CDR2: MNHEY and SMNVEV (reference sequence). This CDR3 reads CASSFGHRPSYEQYF. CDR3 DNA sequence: TGTGCCAGCAGTTTTGGACACCGCCCGTCCTACGAGCAGTACTTC.

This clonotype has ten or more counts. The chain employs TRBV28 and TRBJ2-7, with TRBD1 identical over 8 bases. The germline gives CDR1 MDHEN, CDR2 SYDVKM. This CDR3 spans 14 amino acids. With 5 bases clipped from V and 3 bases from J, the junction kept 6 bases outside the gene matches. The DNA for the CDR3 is TGTGCCAGCAGTACCGGGACAGGATTCTACGAGCAGTACTTC. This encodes CASSTGTGFYEQYF. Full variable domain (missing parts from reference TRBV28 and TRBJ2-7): DVKVTQSSRYLVKRTGEKVFLECVQDMDHENMFWYRQDPGLGLRLIYFSYDVKMKEKGDIPEGYSVSREKKERFSLILESASTNQTSMYLCASSTGTGFYEQYFGPGTRLTVT.

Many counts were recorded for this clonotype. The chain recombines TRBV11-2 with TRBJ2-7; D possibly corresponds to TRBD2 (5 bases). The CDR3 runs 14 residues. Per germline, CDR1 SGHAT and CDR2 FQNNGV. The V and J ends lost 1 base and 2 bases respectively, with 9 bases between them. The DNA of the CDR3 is TGTGCCAGCAGCTTAGTGGACGGGGCCTACGAGCAGTACTTC. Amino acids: CASSLVDGAYEQYF.

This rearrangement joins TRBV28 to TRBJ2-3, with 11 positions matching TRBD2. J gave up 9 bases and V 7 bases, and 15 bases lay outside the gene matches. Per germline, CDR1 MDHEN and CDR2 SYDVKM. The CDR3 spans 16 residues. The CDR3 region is CASTLGTSGLTRTQYF. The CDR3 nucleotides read TGTGCCAGCACCCTCGGGACTAGCGGTCTTACTAGAACGCAGTATTTT.

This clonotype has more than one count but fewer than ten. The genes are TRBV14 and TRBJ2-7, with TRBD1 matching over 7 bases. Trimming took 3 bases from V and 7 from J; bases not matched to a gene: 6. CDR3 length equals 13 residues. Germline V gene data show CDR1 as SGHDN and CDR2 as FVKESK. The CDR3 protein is CASSQYRGVEQYF. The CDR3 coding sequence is TGTGCCAGCAGCCAGTACAGGGGTGTGGAGCAGTACTTC.

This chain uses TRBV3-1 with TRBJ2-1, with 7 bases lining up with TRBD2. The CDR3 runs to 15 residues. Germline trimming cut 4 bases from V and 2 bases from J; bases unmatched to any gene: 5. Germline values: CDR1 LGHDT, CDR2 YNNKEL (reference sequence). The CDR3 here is CASSPRGGTYNEQFF. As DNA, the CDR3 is TGTGCCAGCAGCCCACGGGGAGGGACCTACAATGAGCAGTTCTTC.

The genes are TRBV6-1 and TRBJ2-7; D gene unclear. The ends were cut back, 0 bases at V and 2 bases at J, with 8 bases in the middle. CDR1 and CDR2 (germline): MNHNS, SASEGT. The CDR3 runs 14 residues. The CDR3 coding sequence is TGTGCCAGCAGTGAAGCTTACAGCCCCTACGAGCAGTACTTC. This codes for CASSEAYSPYEQYF.

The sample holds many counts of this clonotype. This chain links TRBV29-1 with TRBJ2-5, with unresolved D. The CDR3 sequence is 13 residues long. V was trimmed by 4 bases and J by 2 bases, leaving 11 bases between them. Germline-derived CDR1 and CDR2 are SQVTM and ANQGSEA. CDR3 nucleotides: TGCAGCGTTGGGATACAGAAACAAGAGACCCAGTACTTC. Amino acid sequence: CSVGIQKQETQYF.

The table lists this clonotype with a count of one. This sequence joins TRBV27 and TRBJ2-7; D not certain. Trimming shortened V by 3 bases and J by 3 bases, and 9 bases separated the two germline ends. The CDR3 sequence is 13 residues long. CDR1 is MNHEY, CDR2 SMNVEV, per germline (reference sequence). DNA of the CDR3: TGTGCCAGCAGTTTTCAAGGGAACTACGAGCAGTACTTC. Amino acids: CASSFQGNYEQYF.

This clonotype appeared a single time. As DNA, the CDR3 is TGTGCCAGCAAGGGCGATACGTTCTCCTACGAGCAGTACTTC. Translating it yields CASKGDTFSYEQYF. The chain is built from TRBV2 and TRBJ2-7; no firm D call. CDR3 size: 14 residues. V was trimmed by 7 bases and J by 0 bases, leaving 13 bases between them. The germline CDR1 and CDR2 sequences are SNHLY and FYNNEI.